The 23 T cell receptor beta chains below come from one sample, sequenced in a study of OX40 agonist ivuxolimab in advanced cancers. This table comes from immunoSEQ multiplex PCR, and its TCRdb copy is limited to in-frame clones, with some not included. The table lists around 64,000 clones, almost 85% of them singletons. The source material was CD4+ or CD8+ T cells sorted from blood, sampled in a trial of the OX40 agonist ivuxolimab. The receptors shown here come from an adult with an advanced solid tumor such as melanoma, head and neck, liver or kidney cancer.

The J gene is TRBJ2-3, the V gene TRBV9, with D hard to call. V was pared by 0 bases and J by 0 bases, with 8 bases between. There are 15 residues in the CDR3. The germline V gene has CDR1 SGDLS and CDR2 YYNGEE. In nucleotides, the CDR3 is TGTGCCAGCAGCGTAGGAGGAGCGAGCACAGATACGCAGTATTTT. It codes for CASSVGGASTDTQYF. Together with reference TRBV9 and TRBJ2-3, the CDR3 gives the full variable domain: DSGVTQTPKHLITATGQRVTLRCSPRSGDLSVYWYQQSLDQGLQFLIQYYNGEERAKGNILERFSAQQFPDLHSELNLSSLELGDSALYFCASSVGGASTDTQYFGPGTRLTVL.

The chain combines TRBV2 with TRBJ1-4, with 8 bases lining up with TRBD1. The CDR3 is 14 residues long. Trimming cost V 6 bases and J 5 bases; bases outside gene matches: 5. Per the germline V gene, CDR1 is SNHLY and CDR2 is FYNNEI. The CDR3 sequence is CASRSGTGNEKLFF. CDR3 in DNA: TGTGCCAGCAGGTCCGGGACAGGAAATGAAAAACTGTTTTTT.

The chain joins TRBV27 to TRBJ2-5; 8 bases are a match to TRBD2. The tail of the sequence fits TRBJ2-7 better, so the J call may be wrong. The CDR3 contains 14 residues. Looked up from germline, CDR1 is MNHEY and CDR2 is SMNVEV (reference sequence). The CDR3 sequence is CASSSSGSSYEQYF. CDR3 coding DNA: TGTGCCAGCAGTTCAAGCGGGAGCTCCTACGAGCAGTACTTC.

This chain joins TRBV5-4 and TRBJ2-1; 10 nucleotides align to TRBD2. Trimming cost V 3 bases and J 8 bases; bases outside gene matches: 5. Germline CDR1 SGHNT, CDR2 YYREEE (reference sequence). There are 14 residues in the CDR3. CDR3 in amino acids: CASSSPSGGHEQFF. The DNA of the CDR3 is TGTGCCAGCAGCTCTCCTAGCGGGGGCCATGAGCAGTTCTTC.

The rearrangement joins TRBV18 to TRBJ2-2; 10 nucleotides align to TRBD2. The germline V gene encodes CDR1 KGHSH and CDR2 LQKENI. The CDR3 is 19 residues long. With V trimmed by 3 bases and J by 6 bases, 16 bases remained unmatched. CDR3 protein: CASSPETWLAGAAAGELFF. As DNA, the CDR3 is TGTGCCAGCTCACCTGAAACTTGGCTAGCGGGAGCCGCGGCCGGGGAGCTGTTTTTT.

This sequence joins TRBV7-6 and TRBJ1-6; perhaps TRBD1 as D (6 bases). The CDR3 is 12 amino acids. Germline V CDR1 and CDR2: SGHVS, FNYEAQ. Trimming removed 7 bases at V and 6 bases at J, with 7 bases between. The CDR3 region has the DNA TGTGCCAGCACCAGGGGTAATTCACCCCTCCACTTT. This sequence encodes CASTRGNSPLHF.

This clone was picked up a small number of times. The CDR3 loop is CASSPSPGGNTIYF. CDR3 in DNA: TGTGCCAGCAGCCCGTCCCCGGGGGGAAACACCATATATTTT. The chain employs TRBV7-9 and TRBJ1-3; D gene uncertain. The CDR3 covers 14 residues. Germline-derived CDR1 and CDR2 are SEHNR and FQNEAQ (reference sequence). Between the trimmed V and J ends, which lost 5 bases and 4 bases, there was a span of 12 bases.

V is TRBV5-1 and J is TRBJ1-1, with D possibly matching TRBD1 (5 bases). With 3 bases removed from V and 6 bases from J, the gap between germline ends came to 18 bases. The CDR3 runs 15 residues. Germline-derived CDR1 and CDR2 are SGHRS and YFSETQ. DNA for the CDR3: TGCGCCAGCAGCTCCCGTAGGGGTGGCGGAGCTGAAGCTTTCTTT. Protein sequence: CASSSRRGGGAEAFF.

The chain carries TRBV2 and TRBJ2-3, with D possibly matching TRBD1 (6 bases). V lost 6 bases, J lost 3 bases, and 10 bases lay in between. The CDR3 has 13 residues. Germline lookup yields CDR1 SNHLY and CDR2 FYNNEI. The CDR3 spells CASRRTETDTQYF. The CDR3 DNA reads as TGTGCCAGCAGACGGACAGAGACAGATACGCAGTATTTT.

The gene calls are TRBV28 and TRBJ2-1; 7 bases line up with TRBD1. This CDR3 contains 13 residues. Germline CDR1 reads MDHEN; CDR2 reads SYDVKM. V lost 7 bases to trimming and J lost 7 bases; unmatched junction nucleotides: 7. This CDR3 reads CASNIQGLNEQFF. The CDR3 region has the DNA TGTGCCAGCAACATACAGGGGCTTAATGAGCAGTTCTTC. Combining the CDR3 with reference TRBV28 and TRBJ2-1 gives the whole variable domain DVKVTQSSRYLVKRTGEKVFLECVQDMDHENMFWYRQDPGLGLRLIYFSYDVKMKEKGDIPEGYSVSREKKERFSLILESASTNQTSMYLCASNIQGLNEQFFGPGTRLTVL.

As DNA, the CDR3 is TGTGCCAGCAGCGGACAGGGGGCTGGCGAGCAGTACTTC. Amino acids: CASSGQGAGEQYF. V and J are TRBV25-1 and TRBJ2-7; 11 bases line up with TRBD1. The V gene's germline CDR1 is MGHDK and CDR2 SYGVNS. The CDR3 is 13 amino acids. V was clipped by 6 bases and J by 6 bases; unmatched bases: 4.

The chain uses TRBV4-3 and TRBJ2-2, with TRBD2 as a possible D gene (6 bases). This CDR3 is built from 17 residues. CDR1 LGHNA and CDR2 YSLEER come from the germline V gene. The germline V and J ends were trimmed by 0 bases and 5 bases, with 16 bases remaining between them. The CDR3 sequence is CASSQEQLAGRTGELFF. As DNA, the CDR3 is TGCGCCAGCAGCCAAGAGCAACTAGCAGGGCGAACCGGGGAGCTGTTTTTT.

This clone was observed a few times. Additional DNA sequences in this sample encode the identical CDR3. The rearrangement uses TRBV27 and TRBJ2-2; D is uncertain. V lost 6 bases and J 6 bases, leaving 5 bases between the germline ends. Germline CDR1 MNHEY, CDR2 SMNVEV (reference sequence). The CDR3 runs to 11 residues. The CDR3 reads CASRFAGELFF. CDR3 in DNA: TGTGCCAGCAGATTCGCCGGGGAGCTGTTTTTT.

This clone appeared once. The V gene is TRBV4-1, the J gene TRBJ2-2; TRBD2 agrees at 8 bases. The CDR3 covers 15 residues. V trimming: 6 bases; J trimming: 11 bases; junction bases outside the gene matches: 14. Germline V gene lookup returns CDR1 MGHRA and CDR2 YSYEKL. The CDR3 loop is CASSPGGSGRGELFF. CDR3 sequence (DNA): TGCGCCAGCAGTCCTGGCGGGTCCGGGAGGGGAGAGCTGTTTTTT.

This clone has only a few counts. This sequence joins TRBV28 and TRBJ2-7; D is ambiguous. Germline CDR1 is MDHEN and CDR2 is SYDVKM. The CDR3 covers 13 residues. Trimming left V 3 bases short and J 3 bases short, with 9 bases between. In nucleotides, the CDR3 is TGTGCCAGCAGTTTCGAGGAAAACTACGAGCAGTACTTC. Translated, it gives CASSFEENYEQYF.

The chain carries TRBV18 and TRBJ1-1, with a tentative D call TRBD1 (5 bases). The CDR3 contains 13 residues. CDR1 and CDR2 from the germline V gene are KGHSH and LQKENI. Trimming left V 8 bases short and J 1 base short, with 11 bases between. CDR3 in amino acids: CASTGQANTEAFF. Written as DNA, the CDR3 is TGTGCCAGCACTGGACAAGCGAACACTGAAGCTTTCTTT.

The rearrangement links TRBV4-3 to TRBJ1-2; TRBD1 matches 11 bases. Germline V CDR1 and CDR2: LGHNA, YSLEER. This CDR3 is built from 16 residues. The V gene end was trimmed by 2 bases and the J gene end by 4 bases; junction bases not matched to a gene: 6. The CDR3: CASSQTQDRGPYGYTF. The CDR3 region has the DNA TGCGCCAGCAGCCAAACCCAGGACAGGGGGCCCTATGGCTACACCTTC.

The chain joins TRBV19 to TRBJ2-5, with 12 nucleotides matching TRBD2. The DNA end favors TRBJ2-7, so the J call may be wrong. The CDR3 length is 17 residues. The germline CDR1 and CDR2 sequences are LNHDA and SQIVND (reference sequence). The CDR3 sequence is CASSTKTSGGTPYEQYF. In DNA, the CDR3 is TGTGCCAGTAGTACCAAAACTAGCGGGGGGACCCCCTACGAGCAGTACTTC.

There are a few counts of this clone. The V gene is TRBV11-2, the J gene TRBJ2-3, with 8 positions matching TRBD1. The CDR3 consists of 17 residues. V dropped 6 bases and J dropped 5; count of bases not matched to a gene: 16. Germline lookup yields CDR1 SGHAT and CDR2 FQNNGV. The CDR3 bases are TGTGCCAGCAGTGTCGAGTCGGGCAGGGGGCGCAAAGATACGCAGTATTTT. The encoded protein is CASSVESGRGRKDTQYF.

The rearrangement uses TRBV11-3 and TRBJ2-5, with no clear D. Trimming stripped 3 bases from V and 4 bases from J, with 12 bases between. Germline V gene data show CDR1 as SGHNT and CDR2 as YENEEA. The CDR3 has 14 amino acids. CDR3 in DNA: TGTGCCAGCAGCTTGATGGCCTCGGGAGAGACCCAGTACTTC. This codes for CASSLMASGETQYF.

The chain joins TRBV11-3 to TRBJ2-3; 9 bases align to TRBD1. Germline assignment: CDR1 SGHNT and CDR2 YENEEA. Trimming at V came to 5 bases and at J to 4 bases, leaving 7 bases not matched to a gene. CDR3 size: 15 residues. CDR3 sequence (DNA): TGTGCCAGCAGCGTACAGGGGGCGAGGGCAGATACGCAGTATTTT. Translation gives CASSVQGARADTQYF.

This chain uses TRBV5-1 with TRBJ1-2; D unclear. Germline V gene sequence: CDR1 SGHRS, CDR2 YFSETQ. The CDR3 consists of 16 residues. V dropped 0 bases and J dropped 3 bases, with 15 bases sitting between them. As DNA, the CDR3 is TGCGCCAGCAGCTTGGGTGGCCTCCTGAGGGACTATGGCTACACCTTC. Translated, it gives CASSLGGLLRDYGYTF. The full variable domain, its missing parts supplied by reference TRBV5-1 and TRBJ1-2, is KAGVTQTPRYLIKTRGQQVTLSCSPISGHRSVSWYQQTPGQGLQFLFEYFSETQRNKGNFPGRFSGRQFSNSRSEMNVSTLELGDSALYLCASSLGGLLRDYGYTFGSGTRLTVV.

The V and J genes are TRBV7-9 and TRBJ2-1; D is perhaps TRBD1 (5 bases). Germline loops: CDR1 SEHNR, CDR2 FQNEAQ (reference sequence). V was shortened by 5 bases and J by 3 bases, with 14 bases between the two germline ends. The length of the CDR3 is 15 residues. CDR3 sequence: CASSPPREFYNEQFF. The CDR3 coding sequence is TGTGCCAGCAGCCCACCCAGGGAATTCTACAATGAGCAGTTCTTC.